This note documents a single T cell receptor beta chain sequence. The antigen remains undetermined. The data derive from a study of cytomegalovirus exposure and HLA in healthy donors. Study conclusions and caveats: Some TCR beta chains (164 of them) were listed as cytomegalovirus-associated. Published work reported that the classifier diagnosed cytomegalovirus status with high specificity and sensitivity.

CDR1 MNHEY and CDR2 SMNVEV come from the germline V gene (reference sequence). This CDR3 is built from 15 residues. Trimming took off 3 bases at V and 3 bases at J, with 12 bases between the two ends. Sequencing used immunoSEQ multiplex PCR; TCRdb keeps in-frame clones, though not all of them. Of about 150,000 clones in the sample, approximately 89% were seen once. The receptor was derived from a woman between 18 and 29 years old in good health and CMV-seropositive. The sequencing input was PBMCs. The chain has TRBV27 and TRBJ2-4, with a tentative D call TRBD2 (6 bases). The CDR3: CASSLGGDGKNIQYF. In DNA form, the CDR3 reads TGTGCCAGCAGTTTGGGGGGAGATGGCAAAAACATTCAGTACTTC.